The 2 T cell receptor beta chains in this list originate from one sample, sequenced in a study of shared clonotypes between healthy human individuals. CD45RO-negative cells were positively selected for CCR7, leaving out terminally differentiated effector memory CD45RA+ cells. This table comes from immunoSEQ multiplex PCR, and its TCRdb copy is limited to in-frame clones, with some not included. The sample includes some 2,100,000 clones, more than 85% of them seen just once. The source material was naive CD8+ T cells from PBMCs. The receptors originated from a man younger than 35 in good health. Some clones in this sample may be carry-over from other donors' samples.

In this sample, this clone turned up once. The V call is TRBV7-9, the J call TRBJ2-5, with D possibly TRBD1 on 6 matching bases. V lost 5 bases and J 2 bases, leaving 6 bases between the germline ends. Germline loops: CDR1 SEHNR, CDR2 FQNEAQ (reference sequence). The CDR3 sequence is 12 residues long. CDR3 residues: CASSTGQETQYF. In DNA, the CDR3 is TGTGCCAGCAGCACAGGGCAAGAGACCCAGTACTTC.

The chain couples TRBV27 to TRBJ2-1; 8 bases fit TRBD2. CDR3 length: 15 residues. CDR1 is MNHEY and CDR2 is SMNVEV in the germline V gene (reference sequence). The V and J ends lost 7 bases and 6 bases, in that order; junction bases with no gene match: 11. CDR3 sequence (DNA): TGTGCCAGCACCTACACTAGCGGCCTCGGCAATGAGCAGTTCTTC. Amino acid sequence: CASTYTSGLGNEQFF.